This TCR beta chain was sequenced during a study of post-analysis software for immune sequencing data. At the level of the study: Recorded disease courses covered relapsing-remitting, secondary progressive and progressive-relapsing multiple sclerosis. Some patients had no subtype annotation.

As for this clonotype: The antigen is undetermined.

The authors incorporated unique molecular identifiers into the TCR beta cDNA libraries. TCRdb re-called the PCR reads through MiXCR, storing one row per CDR3 protein. The table lists 700,000 to 900,000 distinct CDR3 sequences, about 45% of them singletons. Findings and limits, study-wide: F measure clustering grouped samples strongly by preparation batch. Compared with controls, patients had more of roughly five TRBV segments, including TRBV5-6, TRBV5-1 and TRBV20-1.

The CDR3 is 15 amino acids. The germline V gene encodes CDR1 MDHEN and CDR2 SYDVKM. Trimming pared 6 bases from V and 4 bases from J, leaving 19 bases between. This sequence was found in a girl aged 10 to 17 with multiple sclerosis. This chain connects TRBV28 to TRBJ2-7; D may be TRBD1 (7 bases). The source material was blood. The CDR3: CASSPRGAGKYEQYF. CDR3 coding DNA: TGTGCCAGCAGCCCCAGGGGGGCGGGAAAATACGAGCAGTACTTC.